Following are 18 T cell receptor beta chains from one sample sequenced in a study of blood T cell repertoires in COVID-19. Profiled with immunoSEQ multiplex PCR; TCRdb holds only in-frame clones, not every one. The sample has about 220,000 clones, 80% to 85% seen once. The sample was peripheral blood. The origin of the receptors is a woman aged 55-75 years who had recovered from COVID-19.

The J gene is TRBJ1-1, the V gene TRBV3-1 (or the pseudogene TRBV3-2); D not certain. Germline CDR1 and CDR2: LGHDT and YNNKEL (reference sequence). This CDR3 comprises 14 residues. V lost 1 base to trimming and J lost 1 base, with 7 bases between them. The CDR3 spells CASSQGHQNTEAFF. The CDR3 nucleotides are TGTGCCAGCAGCCAAGGACACCAGAACACTGAAGCTTTCTTT.

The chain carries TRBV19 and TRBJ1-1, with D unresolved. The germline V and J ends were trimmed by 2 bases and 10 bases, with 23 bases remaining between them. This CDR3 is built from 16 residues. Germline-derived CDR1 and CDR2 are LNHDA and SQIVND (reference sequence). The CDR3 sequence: CASSITSPRVPGRAFF. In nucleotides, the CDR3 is TGTGCCAGTAGTATAACCTCCCCGCGGGTCCCGGGCCGAGCTTTCTTT.

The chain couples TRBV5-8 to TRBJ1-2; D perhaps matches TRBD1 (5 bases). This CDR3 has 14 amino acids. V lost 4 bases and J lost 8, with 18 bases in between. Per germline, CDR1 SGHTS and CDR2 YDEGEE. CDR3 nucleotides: TGTGCCAGCAGCCCAATGGTGGGGCTCTACGGCTACACCTTC. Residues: CASSPMVGLYGYTF.

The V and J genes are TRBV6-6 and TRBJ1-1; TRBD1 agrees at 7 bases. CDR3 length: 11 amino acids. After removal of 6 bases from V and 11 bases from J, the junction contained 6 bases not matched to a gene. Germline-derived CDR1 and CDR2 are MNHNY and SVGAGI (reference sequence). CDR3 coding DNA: TGTGCCAGCAGATACGACAGGGAGGCTTTCTTT. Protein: CASRYDREAFF.

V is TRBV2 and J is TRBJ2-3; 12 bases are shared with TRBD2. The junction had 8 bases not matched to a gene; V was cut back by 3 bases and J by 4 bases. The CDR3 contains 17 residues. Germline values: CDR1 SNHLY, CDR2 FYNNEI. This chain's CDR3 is CASSELASGGVADTQYF. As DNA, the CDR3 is TGTGCCAGCAGTGAGTTGGCTAGCGGGGGGGTGGCAGATACGCAGTATTTT.

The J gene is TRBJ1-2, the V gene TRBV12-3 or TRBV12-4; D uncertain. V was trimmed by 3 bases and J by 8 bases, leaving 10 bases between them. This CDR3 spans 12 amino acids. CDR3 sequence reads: CASSLRVSGYTF. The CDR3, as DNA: TGTGCCAGCAGTTTGAGAGTCTCCGGCTACACCTTC.

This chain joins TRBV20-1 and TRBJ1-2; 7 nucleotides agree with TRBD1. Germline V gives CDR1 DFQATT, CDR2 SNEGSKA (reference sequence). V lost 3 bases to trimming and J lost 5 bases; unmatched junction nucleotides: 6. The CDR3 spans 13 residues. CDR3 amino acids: CSASPAGGYGYTF. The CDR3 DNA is TGCAGTGCTAGTCCGGCAGGGGGATATGGCTACACCTTC.

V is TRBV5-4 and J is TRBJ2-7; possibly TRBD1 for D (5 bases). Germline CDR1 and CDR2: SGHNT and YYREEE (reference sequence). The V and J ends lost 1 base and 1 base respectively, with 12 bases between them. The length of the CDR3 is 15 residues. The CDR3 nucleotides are TGTGCCAGCAGCTTGAGTCAGGGAAGATCCTACGAGCAGTACTTC. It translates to CASSLSQGRSYEQYF.

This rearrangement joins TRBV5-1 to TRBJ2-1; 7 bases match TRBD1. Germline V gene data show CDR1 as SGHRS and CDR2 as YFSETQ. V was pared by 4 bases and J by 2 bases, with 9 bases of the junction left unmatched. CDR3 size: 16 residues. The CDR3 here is CASSHLDRVPYNEQFF. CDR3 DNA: TGCGCCAGCAGCCACCTCGACAGGGTCCCCTACAATGAGCAGTTCTTC.

The CDR3 is CASSGSGGVYNEQFF. CDR3 DNA: TGTGCCAGCAGCGGAAGCGGGGGAGTCTACAATGAGCAGTTCTTC. The J gene is TRBJ2-1, the V gene TRBV7-2, with 8 bases matching TRBD2. Germline V gene lookup returns CDR1 SGHTA and CDR2 FQGNSA. V gave up 5 bases and J gave up 3 bases; unmatched junction bases: 6. The CDR3 covers 15 residues. The full variable domain, with the rest looked up from reference TRBV7-2 and TRBJ2-1, is GAGVSQSPSNKVTEKGKDVELRCDPISGHTALYWYRQSLGQGLEFLIYFQGNSAPDKSGLPSDRFSAERTGGSVSTLTIQRTQQEDSAVYLCASSGSGGVYNEQFFGPGTRLTVL.

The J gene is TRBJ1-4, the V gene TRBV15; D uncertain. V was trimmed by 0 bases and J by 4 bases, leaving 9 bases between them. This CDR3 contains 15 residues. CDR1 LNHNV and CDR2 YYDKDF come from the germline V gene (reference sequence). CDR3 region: CATSRDIQFNEKLFF. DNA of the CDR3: TGTGCCACCAGCAGAGATATCCAGTTTAATGAAAAACTGTTTTTT.

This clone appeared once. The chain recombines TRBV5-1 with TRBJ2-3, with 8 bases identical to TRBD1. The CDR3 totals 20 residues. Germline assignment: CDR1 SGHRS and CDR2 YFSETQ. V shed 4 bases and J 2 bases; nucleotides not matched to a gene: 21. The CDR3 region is CASSPMAVAFGTGTTDTQYF. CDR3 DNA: TGCGCCAGCAGCCCCATGGCCGTTGCGTTCGGGACAGGCACCACAGATACGCAGTATTTT.

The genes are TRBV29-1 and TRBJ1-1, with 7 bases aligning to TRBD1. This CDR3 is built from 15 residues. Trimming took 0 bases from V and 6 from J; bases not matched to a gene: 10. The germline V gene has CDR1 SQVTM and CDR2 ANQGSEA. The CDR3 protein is CSVEDHVGRGAEAFF. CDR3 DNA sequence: TGCAGCGTTGAAGATCACGTCGGCAGGGGGGCTGAAGCTTTCTTT.

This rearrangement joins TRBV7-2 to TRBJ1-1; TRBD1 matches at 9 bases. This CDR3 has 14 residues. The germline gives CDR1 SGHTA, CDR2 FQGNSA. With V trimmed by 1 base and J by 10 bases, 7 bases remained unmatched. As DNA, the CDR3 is TGTGCCAGCAGCTTAGGGGGGGTGGACAGGGGAGCTTTCTTT. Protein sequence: CASSLGGVDRGAFF.

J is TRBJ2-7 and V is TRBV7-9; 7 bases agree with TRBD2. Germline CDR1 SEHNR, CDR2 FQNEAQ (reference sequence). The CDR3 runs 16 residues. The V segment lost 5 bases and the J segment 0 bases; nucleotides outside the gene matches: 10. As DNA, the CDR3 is TGTGCCAGCAGCGGGAGTGGGGGGGTCCTCTCCTACGAGCAGTACTTC. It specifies CASSGSGGVLSYEQYF.

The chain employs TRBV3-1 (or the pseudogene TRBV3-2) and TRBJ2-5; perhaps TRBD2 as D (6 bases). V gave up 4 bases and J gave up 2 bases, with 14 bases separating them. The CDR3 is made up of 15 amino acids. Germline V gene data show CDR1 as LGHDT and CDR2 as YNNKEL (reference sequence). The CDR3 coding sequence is TGTGCCAGCAGCCGAGGCCGGGGGAGGCAAGAGACCCAGTACTTC. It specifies CASSRGRGRQETQYF.

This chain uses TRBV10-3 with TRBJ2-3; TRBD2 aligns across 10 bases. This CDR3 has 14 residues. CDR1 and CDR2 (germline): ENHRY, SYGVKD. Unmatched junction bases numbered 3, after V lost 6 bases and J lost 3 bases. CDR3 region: CAIRLAGLTDTQYF. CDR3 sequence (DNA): TGTGCCATCAGACTAGCGGGGTTAACAGATACGCAGTATTTT.

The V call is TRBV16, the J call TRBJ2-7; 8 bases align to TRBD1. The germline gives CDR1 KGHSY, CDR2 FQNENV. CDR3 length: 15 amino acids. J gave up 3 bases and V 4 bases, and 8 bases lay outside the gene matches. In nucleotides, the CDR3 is TGTGCCAGCAGCCCAGACAGGGGCTCATACTACGAGCAGTACTTC. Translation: CASSPDRGSYYEQYF.